This T cell receptor (beta chain) emerged from a study of blood T cell repertoires in COVID-19. On the study more broadly: Donors in the United States, Italy and Spain gave samples during acute or convalescent COVID-19. From T cells, B-cell-depleted T cells, or PBMCs came the material, which was cDNA or gDNA.

Germline lookup yields CDR1 SGHRS and CDR2 YFSETQ. V shed 1 base and J shed 1 base, with 20 bases lying between them. CDR3 length: 18 residues. Followed over time, Seattle patients had been enrolled while infection was active. In the authors' workflow: Researchers report that nucleated cell counts were estimated from reference gene primer amplification. Sequenced by immunoSEQ multiplex PCR; TCRdb stores in-frame clones only, minus some. V and J calls and clone size come straight from that table; D and trimming were deduced from the DNA. Altogether roughly 410,000 clones are present, approximately 89% being singletons, with the ten largest covering about 2.5%.

The sequence derives from a woman aged 60-70 years with COVID-19, enrolled during active disease. This sequence joins TRBV5-1 and TRBJ1-2; perhaps TRBD1 as D (5 bases). The sequenced sample was peripheral blood. The CDR3, as DNA: TGCGCCAGCAGCTTGTCCCCCCCTTTGGGGGGAAATAACTATGGCTACACCTTC. Translated, it gives CASSLSPPLGGNNYGYTF.